The rows below give T cell receptor beta chains drawn from one sample of a study of identical twins. TCRdb re-called the 5' RACE reads through MiXCR, storing one row per CDR3 protein. The data show about 240,000 distinct CDR3 sequences, 8% to 11% seen once. Sequencing used memory T cells sorted from blood. The receptors here all came from a man aged 50-59 years in good health. Both conserved end residues are part of each CDR3. The order of the fields is clone size, J gene, CDR3 length, D gene, V gene, CDR3 protein, CDR3 DNA. The D gene is left open where the match is weak. Not every row has a clone size; where given, it reads once, few, many or a size class.

NA | TRBJ2-1 | 15 | NA | TRBV7-8 | CASSLESVRGIEQFF | TGTGCCAGCAGCTTAGAATCGGTACGGGGGATCGAGCAGTTCTTC
many | TRBJ2-7 | 13 | NA | TRBV5-1 | CASTRSRAHEQYF | TGCGCCAGCACACGGAGCCGCGCCCACGAGCAGTACTTC
NA | TRBJ2-7 | 15 | TRBD1 | TRBV27 | CASSLGTVSSYEQYF | TGTGCCAGCAGTTTAGGGACAGTGAGCTCCTACGAGCAGTACTTC
many | TRBJ2-2 | 16 | TRBD2 | TRBV7-8 | CASSLAAGLNTGELFF | TGTGCCAGCAGCTTAGCAGCGGGATTGAACACCGGGGAGCTGTTTTTT
NA | TRBJ1-3 | 17 | NA | TRBV12-3/TRBV12-4 | CASTKRVTVWDGNTIYF | TGTGCCAGCACGAAACGGGTAACAGTCTGGGATGGAAACACCATATATTTT
NA | TRBJ1-4 | 15 | TRBD1 | TRBV28 | CASSPGQGEFEKLFF | TGTGCCAGCAGTCCGGGACAGGGGGAGTTTGAAAAACTGTTTTTT
many | TRBJ2-1 | 15 | NA | TRBV24-1 | CATSDRDKTSNEQFF | TGTGCCACCAGTGATCGGGACAAAACCTCCAATGAGCAGTTCTTC
NA | TRBJ2-7 | 18 | TRBD2 | TRBV25-1 | CASSLGGAGPTFSYEQYF | TGTGCCAGCAGTCTGGGAGGAGCGGGGCCGACCTTCTCCTACGAGCAGTACTTC
few | TRBJ1-1 | 12 | TRBD1 | TRBV6-6 | CAIRGANTEAFF | TGTGCCATCAGGGGGGCGAACACTGAAGCTTTCTTT
NA | TRBJ2-4 | 14 | TRBD2 | TRBV27 | CASSPSSGSRIQYF | TGTGCCAGCAGTCCCTCTAGCGGGAGCCGGATTCAGTACTTC
NA | TRBJ1-2 | 14 | NA | TRBV18 | CASSGAGVNYGYTF | TGTGCCAGCTCAGGCGCCGGGGTCAACTATGGCTACACCTTC
many | TRBJ2-7 | 14 | TRBD1 | TRBV5-1 | CASSFRTGSGEQYF | TGCGCCAGCAGCTTCAGGACAGGGAGCGGCGAGCAGTACTTC
few | TRBJ2-3 | 14 | TRBD1 | TRBV20-1 | CSADRGRSPNTQYF | TGCAGTGCTGACAGGGGGCGGTCGCCAAATACGCAGTATTTT
NA | TRBJ1-3 | 16 | TRBD1 | TRBV5-1 | CASSRYGQGSGNTIYF | TGCGCCAGCAGCCGCTATGGACAGGGCTCTGGAAACACCATATATTTT
NA | TRBJ1-2 | 15 | TRBD1 | TRBV10-3 | CAISESTSGTAPFTF | TGTGCCATCAGTGAGTCGACGTCTGGGACAGCTCCGTTCACCTTC
many | TRBJ1-4 | 13 | NA | TRBV5-1 | CASSLAPSEKLFF | TGCGCCAGCAGCTTGGCCCCCTCCGAAAAACTGTTTTTT
few | TRBJ1-2 | 16 | TRBD1 | TRBV27 | CASTIGDRGRGYGYTF | TGTGCCAGCACCATCGGGGACAGGGGGCGAGGCTATGGCTACACCTTC
NA | TRBJ2-1 | 15 | TRBD2 | TRBV12-3/TRBV12-4 | CASIQGTSGIYEQFF | TGTGCCAGCATTCAAGGGACTAGCGGGATCTATGAGCAGTTCTTC
NA | TRBJ2-5 | 18 | TRBD2 | TRBV7-8 | CASSLKWSGRAGEETQYF | TGTGCCAGCAGCCTTAAGTGGAGCGGGAGGGCCGGGGAAGAGACCCAGTACTTC
NA | TRBJ2-7 | 15 | TRBD2 | TRBV4-3 | CASSQEASGRGEQYF | TGCGCCAGCAGCCAAGAGGCTAGCGGGAGGGGCGAGCAGTACTTC
few | TRBJ1-2 | 14 | TRBD1 | TRBV3-1 | CASSLGTGANGYTF | TGTGCCAGCAGCCTCGGGACAGGGGCCAATGGCTACACCTTC
many | TRBJ2-3 | 16 | NA | TRBV9 | CASSMNLHPVADTQYF | TGTGCCAGCAGCATGAACCTTCACCCCGTCGCAGATACGCAGTATTTT
NA | TRBJ2-1 | 16 | TRBD2 | TRBV6-2/TRBV6-3 | CASSKSSGRAYNEQFF | TGTGCCAGCAGTAAATCTAGCGGGCGGGCCTACAATGAGCAGTTCTTC
many | TRBJ2-1 | 15 | NA | TRBV27 | CASSPLWTGYNEQFF | TGTGCCAGCAGTCCACTCTGGACGGGTTACAATGAGCAGTTCTTC
few | TRBJ1-2 | 14 | TRBD1 | TRBV5-1 | CASSGQGGDYGYTF | TGCGCCAGCTCGGGACAGGGAGGGGACTATGGCTACACCTTC
many | TRBJ2-1 | 16 | TRBD2 | TRBV7-2 | CASSLWAGGHYNEQFF | TGTGCCAGCAGCTTATGGGCGGGAGGGCATTACAATGAGCAGTTCTTC
many | TRBJ2-7 | 14 | NA | TRBV5-1 | CASSSPGRIYEQYF | TGCGCCAGCAGCTCCCCCGGACGTATCTACGAGCAGTACTTC
few | TRBJ2-3 | 20 | TRBD2 | TRBV29-1 | CSVERLGTSGRASGSATQYF | TGCAGCGTTGAGCGCCTGGGGACTAGCGGGAGGGCCTCCGGTAGCGCGACGCAGTATTTT
many | TRBJ1-3 | 14 | NA | TRBV5-8 | CASSLGAAGNTIYF | TGTGCCAGCAGCTTGGGAGCCGCTGGAAACACCATATATTTT
NA | TRBJ2-3 | 15 | TRBD2 | TRBV20-1 | CSARDSGPHTDTQYF | TGCAGTGCTAGAGATAGCGGGCCCCACACAGATACGCAGTATTTT
few | TRBJ2-1 | 14 | TRBD2 | TRBV20-1 | CSAPGTSGINEQFF | TGCAGTGCTCCAGGGACTAGCGGCATCAATGAGCAGTTCTTC
many | TRBJ1-2 | 14 | TRBD1 | TRBV27 | CASSLGTGVGGYTF | TGTGCCAGCAGTTTAGGGACAGGGGTCGGAGGCTACACCTTC
many | TRBJ2-5 | 13 | TRBD1 | TRBV20-1 | CSAPRTGQETQYF | TGCAGTGCACCCAGGACAGGACAAGAGACCCAGTACTTC
few | TRBJ2-7 | 18 | TRBD2 | TRBV5-1 | CASSPEWGGGRPSYEQYF | TGCGCCAGCAGCCCGGAGTGGGGGGGAGGACGGCCCTCCTACGAGCAGTACTTC
many | TRBJ2-7 | 16 | TRBD2 | TRBV4-2 | CASSQDIQAGAYEQYF | TGTGCCAGCAGCCAAGATATACAAGCGGGGGCCTACGAGCAGTACTTC
NA | TRBJ2-3 | 13 | NA | TRBV7-7 | CASSRENTDTQYF | TGTGCTAGCAGCAGAGAGAATACAGATACGCAGTATTTT
NA | TRBJ2-7 | 16 | NA | TRBV4-3 | CASSQDLGTATYEQYF | TGCGCCAGCAGCCAAGATCTTGGGACGGCAACCTACGAGCAGTACTTC
many | TRBJ2-7 | 12 | NA | TRBV20-1 | CSARDSAYEQYF | TGCAGTGCTAGGGATAGCGCCTACGAGCAGTACTTC
many | TRBJ1-3 | 14 | NA | TRBV12-3/TRBV12-4 | CASSLGVSGNTIYF | TGTGCCAGCAGTTTAGGCGTCTCTGGAAACACCATATATTTT
NA | TRBJ2-5 | 15 | TRBD1 | TRBV18 | CASSPRQGYIETQYF | TGTGCCAGCTCACCACGACAGGGGTACATAGAGACCCAGTACTTC
NA | TRBJ2-7 | 15 | TRBD2 | TRBV4-2 | CASRREASGFYEQYF | TGTGCCAGCAGACGCGAGGCTAGCGGCTTCTACGAGCAGTACTTC
NA | TRBJ2-1 | 13 | NA | TRBV27 | CASSSTTGFEQFF | TGTGCCAGCAGTTCCACCACGGGTTTTGAGCAGTTCTTC
NA | TRBJ1-2 | 14 | NA | TRBV20-1 | CSAFQGVRVDGFPF | TGCAGTGCTTTCCAGGGTGTTCGGGTTGATGGCTTCCCCTTC
NA | TRBJ2-5 | 19 | TRBD1 | TRBV7-2 | CASSLAPLDRGLSQETQYF | TGTGCCAGCAGCTTAGCGCCGTTAGACAGGGGGTTATCTCAAGAGACCCAGTACTTC
once | TRBJ2-1 | 16 | TRBD2 | TRBV7-6 | CASSPPSSGSYNEQFF | TGTGCCAGCAGCCCCCCGTCTAGCGGGTCCTACAATGAGCAGTTCTTC
many | TRBJ2-5 | 14 | NA | TRBV4-1 | CASSQVDNQETQYF | TGCGCCAGCAGCCAAGTTGACAATCAAGAGACCCAGTACTTC
few | TRBJ2-7 | 17 | TRBD2 | TRBV29-1 | CSVELHWSSGRASEQYF | TGCAGCGTTGAGCTCCACTGGTCTAGCGGGAGGGCTAGCGAGCAGTACTTC
NA | TRBJ2-7 | 14 | NA | TRBV5-4 | CASSLKTGNDEQYF | TGTGCCAGCAGCTTAAAGACAGGTAATGACGAGCAGTACTTC
many | TRBJ1-4 | 16 | NA | TRBV4-3 | CASSQDHRQAGEKLFF | TGCGCCAGCAGCCAAGATCATCGGCAGGCCGGAGAAAAACTGTTTTTT
NA | TRBJ2-7 | 13 | TRBD2 | TRBV20-1 | CSATAGVGYEQYF | TGCAGTGCTACTGCGGGGGTTGGATACGAGCAGTACTTC
many | TRBJ2-5 | 15 | TRBD1 | TRBV5-1 | CASSRLGDREETQYF | TGCGCCAGCAGCCGACTTGGAGACAGGGAAGAGACCCAGTACTTC
many | TRBJ2-7 | 14 | NA | TRBV18 | CASSPPGRTYEQYF | TGTGCCAGCTCACCACCGGGGCGAACCTACGAGCAGTACTTC
few | TRBJ1-3 | 13 | NA | TRBV29-1 | CSVDSGTGNTIYF | TGCAGCGTCGACAGTGGTACTGGAAACACCATATATTTT
few | TRBJ1-2 | 19 | TRBD1 | TRBV4-3 | CASSRSATGTGGRRDGYTF | TGCGCCAGCAGCCGCTCTGCGACCGGGACAGGGGGGAGGCGTGATGGCTACACCTTC
many | TRBJ2-1 | 13 | NA | TRBV5-1 | CASSEGNSNEQFF | TGCGCCAGCAGCGAGGGCAATTCCAATGAGCAGTTCTTC
many | TRBJ2-7 | 15 | TRBD1 | TRBV29-1 | CSVTGAESSIYEQYF | TGCAGCGTAACAGGGGCCGAAAGCAGTATCTACGAGCAGTACTTC
many | TRBJ2-5 | 14 | NA | TRBV5-1 | CASKFRTDQETQYF | TGCGCCAGCAAATTCCGGACAGACCAAGAGACCCAGTACTTC